This is a list of T cell receptor beta chains from one sample in a study of blood T cell repertoires in COVID-19. Here immunoSEQ multiplex PCR was the method, and the copy in TCRdb shows in-frame clones only, minus some. There are roughly 170,000 clones in the sample; 70% to 90% occur only once, and roughly 20% lies in the top ten. Sequenced sample: peripheral blood. These receptors originate from a man between 65 and 79 years old with active or convalescent COVID-19. The CDR3 runs from the conserved cysteine through the conserved F or W. Fields, in order: D gene, J gene, clone size, V gene, CDR3 protein, CDR3 DNA. The D gene is left open where the match is weak. A clone size is listed for some rows: how often the clone was seen (once, few, many), or a class if it is expanded.

.	TRBJ1-2	.	TRBV7-9	CASSLAGREGGYTF	TGTGCCAGCAGCTTAGCGGGCAGGGAGGGTGGCTACACCTTC
TRBD1	TRBJ1-2	.	TRBV18	CASSQGEVLYYGYTF	TGTGCCAGCTCCCAGGGGGAGGTCTTATACTATGGCTACACCTTC
.	TRBJ1-2	.	TRBV5-8	CASSPRQITMGGYTF	TGTGCCAGCAGCCCTAGACAGATAACTATGGGCGGCTACACCTTC
.	TRBJ1-6	once	TRBV10-2	CASSGQYNSPLHF	TGCGCCAGCTCCGGACAGTATAATTCACCCCTCCACTTT
.	TRBJ1-1	.	TRBV7-2	CASSLAREYTEAFF	TGTGCCAGCAGCTTAGCGCGGGAGTACACTGAAGCTTTCTTT
TRBD1	TRBJ2-2	.	TRBV7-2	CASSPGQGAAGELFF	TGTGCCAGCAGCCCGGGACAGGGTGCCGCCGGGGAGCTGTTTTTT
TRBD1	TRBJ1-6	.	TRBV6-2/TRBV6-3	CASSGRQGWQSNSPLHF	TGTGCCAGCAGTGGACGACAGGGGTGGCAATCGAATTCACCCCTCCACTTT
TRBD1	TRBJ1-1	.	TRBV7-2	CASSSQGQLNTEAFF	TGTGCCAGCAGCTCTCAGGGACAGTTGAACACTGAAGCTTTCTTT
.	TRBJ1-2	.	TRBV28	CASSSPQSNYGYTF	TGTGCCAGCAGTTCCCCACAGTCTAACTATGGCTACACCTTC
.	TRBJ1-5	few	TRBV27	CASSPNPTSAGQPQHF	TGTGCCAGCAGCCCCAATCCAACTTCTGCGGGGCAGCCCCAGCATTTT
TRBD1	TRBJ1-6	.	TRBV4-3	CASSGTVDNSPLHF	TGCGCCAGCAGCGGGACAGTTGATAATTCACCCCTCCACTTT
TRBD1	TRBJ1-3	once	TRBV7-2	CASSDRDSGNTIYF	TGTGCCAGCAGCGACAGGGATTCTGGAAACACCATATATTTT
.	TRBJ2-2	.	TRBV6-5	CASSPRQPTGELFF	TGTGCCAGCAGTCCCCGACAGCCCACCGGGGAGCTGTTTTTT
TRBD1	TRBJ1-5	.	TRBV4-1	CASSRLPGQGDQPQHF	TGCGCCAGCAGCCGTTTACCGGGACAGGGGGATCAGCCCCAGCATTTT
.	TRBJ1-5	.	TRBV29-1	CSVRTVGDQPQHF	TGCAGCGTTAGGACAGTTGGGGATCAGCCCCAGCATTTT
TRBD2	TRBJ2-3	.	TRBV7-6	CASSARLAGTDTQYF	TGTGCCAGCAGCGCCCGACTAGCGGGAACAGATACGCAGTATTTT
TRBD1	TRBJ2-1	.	TRBV7-9	CASSHGGRGFYNEQFF	TGTGCCAGCAGCCATGGGGGCAGGGGGTTCTACAATGAGCAGTTCTTC
TRBD1	TRBJ2-5	.	TRBV29-1	CSVDLKTGAETQYF	TGCAGCGTTGACTTGAAGACAGGGGCAGAGACCCAGTACTTC
.	TRBJ2-5	.	TRBV29-1	CSVTGAGETQYF	TGCAGCGTTACGGGAGCAGGAGAGACCCAGTACTTC
.	TRBJ1-2	.	TRBV7-2	CASSLGARTAITHYGYTF	TGTGCCAGCAGCTTAGGGGCCAGGACTGCAATAACTCACTATGGCTACACCTTC
TRBD1	TRBJ1-1	.	TRBV28	CASSLPGTGRTEAFF	TGTGCCAGCAGTCTCCCCGGGACAGGGAGGACTGAAGCTTTCTTT
TRBD1	TRBJ1-5	.	TRBV11-2	CASSLDRDNQPQHF	TGTGCCAGCAGTTTGGACAGGGACAATCAGCCCCAGCATTTT
.	TRBJ2-7	.	TRBV12-3/TRBV12-4	CASSHYTYEQYF	TGTGCCAGCAGCCACTACACCTACGAGCAGTACTTC
.	TRBJ2-1	.	TRBV29-1	CSVEDRRSTPQFYNEQFF	TGCAGCGTTGAAGATCGACGGAGCACTCCTCAATTTTACAATGAGCAGTTCTTC
TRBD1	TRBJ1-4	.	TRBV5-5	CASSFQTGGREKLFF	TGTGCCAGCAGTTTCCAGACAGGGGGTAGGGAAAAACTGTTTTTT
.	TRBJ2-3	.	TRBV5-5	CASSLVSVSTDTQYF	TGTGCCAGCAGCTTGGTATCAGTGAGCACAGATACGCAGTATTTT
TRBD1	TRBJ1-4	.	TRBV25-1	CASRDRAFEKLFF	TGTGCCAGCCGGGACAGGGCTTTTGAAAAACTGTTTTTT
TRBD2	TRBJ2-1	.	TRBV7-2	CASSSGSGGLYNEQFF	TGTGCCAGCAGCTCCGGGAGCGGGGGGCTGTACAATGAGCAGTTCTTC
TRBD1	TRBJ2-5	many	TRBV4-1	CASSQDRDRGMETQYF	TGCGCCAGCAGCCAAGATCGGGACAGGGGGATGGAGACCCAGTACTTC
TRBD2	TRBJ2-3	.	TRBV4-3	CASSQDLGAGLSTDTQYF	TGCGCCAGCAGCCAAGATCTTGGGGCGGGACTAAGCACAGATACGCAGTATTTT
.	TRBJ2-7	.	TRBV27	CASSLEWGEPSYEQYF	TGTGCCAGCAGTTTGGAGTGGGGGGAGCCATCCTACGAGCAGTACTTC
.	TRBJ1-1	.	TRBV19	CASSINQAGTEAFF	TGTGCCAGTAGTATCAACCAAGCGGGGACTGAAGCTTTCTTT
TRBD1	TRBJ1-4	.	TRBV18	CASSPTGFHEKLFF	TGTGCCAGCTCACCGACAGGGTTTCACGAAAAACTGTTTTTT
.	TRBJ1-3	.	TRBV28	CASSPGGPVNTIYF	TGTGCCAGCAGTCCCGGGGGGCCAGTAAACACCATATATTTT
.	TRBJ2-7	.	TRBV7-2	CASSLAGGLYEQYF	TGTGCCAGCAGCTTAGCGGGGGGGCTCTACGAGCAGTACTTC
.	TRBJ1-1	once	TRBV5-1	CASNNDRGSEAFF	TGCGCCAGCAACAATGACCGAGGATCTGAAGCTTTCTTT
.	TRBJ2-1	.	TRBV20-1	CSATDIKQFF	TGCAGTGCTACAGATATTAAGCAGTTCTTC
.	TRBJ2-7	once	TRBV11-2	CASSLAGTYEQYF	TGTGCCAGCAGCTTAGCAGGAACCTACGAGCAGTACTTC
TRBD1	TRBJ1-4	.	TRBV6-5	CASSYISGGREKLFF	TGTGCCAGCAGTTACATTTCAGGGGGGCGGGAAAAACTGTTTTTT
.	TRBJ2-3	.	TRBV7-2	CASSLDRATDTQYF	TGTGCCAGCAGCTTAGACAGAGCCACAGATACGCAGTATTTT
TRBD1	TRBJ1-2	few	TRBV7-9	CASSLAQAGGDGYTF	TGTGCCAGCAGCTTAGCGCAGGCAGGGGGCGATGGCTACACCTTC
.	TRBJ1-2	.	TRBV27	CASRPTVGTPGGGYTF	TGTGCCAGCAGACCAACCGTCGGGACACCCGGAGGAGGCTACACCTTC
TRBD1	TRBJ1-2	.	TRBV10-3	CAISGTSPGTGSGYTF	TGTGCCATCAGTGGGACCTCCCCCGGGACAGGGAGCGGCTACACCTTC
.	TRBJ1-2	.	TRBV28	CASSLQGGYGYTF	TGTGCCAGCAGTTTGCAGGGAGGCTATGGCTACACCTTC
.	TRBJ1-3	.	TRBV6-1	CANSEALRGMPGNTIYF	TGTGCCAACAGTGAAGCGCTTCGGGGGATGCCTGGAAACACCATATATTTT
.	TRBJ1-1	.	TRBV7-2	CASSLTEMNTEAFF	TGTGCCAGCAGCTTGACAGAGATGAACACTGAAGCTTTCTTT
.	TRBJ2-7	.	TRBV27	CASSPRSGYEQYF	TGTGCCAGCAGCCCCCGGTCGGGATACGAGCAGTACTTC
TRBD2	TRBJ2-7	.	TRBV5-4	CASSLALSGTYEQYF	TGTGCCAGCAGCTTGGCCCTTAGCGGGACCTACGAGCAGTACTTC
TRBD1	TRBJ1-2	.	TRBV6-6	CASSARQGGNGYTF	TGTGCCAGCAGTGCGCGACAGGGGGGAAATGGCTACACCTTC
TRBD2	TRBJ2-7	.	TRBV28	CASSPPPGGGEQYF	TGTGCCAGCAGTCCCCCCCCGGGAGGAGGGGAGCAGTACTTC
TRBD2	TRBJ2-1	few	TRBV9	CASSARLAGGNEQFF	TGTGCCAGCAGCGCCCGGCTAGCGGGGGGGAATGAGCAGTTCTTC